Listed below are T cell receptor beta chains from one sample, sequenced in a study of T cells after yellow fever vaccination. TCRdb re-called the 5' RACE reads with MiXCR, one entry per CDR3 protein. The sample consists of some 560,000 distinct CDR3 sequences, around a sixth of them appearing once. This material consisted of PBMCs, taken around 5 days after the first yellow fever vaccination. The receptors shown here come from a young man who received the YFV17D yellow fever vaccine. The CDR3 runs from the conserved cysteine through the conserved F or W.

v_gene	CDR3aa
TRBV12-3/TRBV12-4	CASSLELAGGDTQYF
TRBV4-3	CASSQDRAGNTEAFF
TRBV5-5	CASSLGQVFNYGYTF
TRBV15	CATSRDYTEGETQYF
TRBV5-1	CASSWDSANSPLHF
TRBV7-3	CASSPRGQGYQETQYF
TRBV20-1	CSARDWASTGELFF
TRBV6-5	CASTGGEETQYF
TRBV5-6	CASSLSRYGTDTQYF
TRBV30	CAWSPRELDGYTF
TRBV27	CASQRGGPDTQYF
TRBV6-5	CASSYSVSTGGKYEQYF
TRBV12-3/TRBV12-4	CASSLTAPEAFF
TRBV5-1	CASGGDNTGELFF
TRBV5-1	CASSGQGGDTEAFF
TRBV27	CASSLFGEHSYNEQFF
TRBV20-1	CSAPTASSTDTQYF
TRBV4-1	CASSPGRGRTGELFF
TRBV4-1	CASSQIWTSGSYQETQYF
TRBV2	CASNGGRARGTSLNYGYTF
TRBV12-3/TRBV12-4	CASSWWRGGQETQYF
TRBV11-2	CASSPIRTRWAETQYF
TRBV20-1	CSARDALGEETQYF
TRBV4-3	CASSQDFRVGSGELFF
TRBV5-1	CASSLAGRDGYTF
TRBV7-2	CASSRGGVGGTDTQYF
TRBV4-1	CASSAYNGETQYF
TRBV7-2	CASSFKGYADTQYF
TRBV11-2	CASSLSGQPEDTQYF
TRBV6-1	CASRQLAGWREQYF
TRBV27	CASSFRGNYEQYF
TRBV10-3	CAISGTDRGEQYF
TRBV6-5	CASSLSGTVSEAFF
TRBV7-3	CASSLTGRSSYNEQFF
TRBV12-3/TRBV12-4	CASSFAGGAYEQYF
TRBV5-1	CASSLELAGAPTQYF
TRBV11-1	CASSLTPGQGVPGANVLTF
TRBV27	CASRAEVGTDTQYF
TRBV9	CASRGIYRGSDYGYTF
TRBV9	CASSVKSGDSTDTQYF
TRBV6-5	CASSYLVTGANVLTF
TRBV19	CASSIPHEQYF
TRBV3-1	CASSQGGGPMNTEAFF
TRBV6-5	CASSYGTGYEKLFF
TRBV19	CASTAGLHETQYF